This T cell receptor beta chain appears in the sequencing data of a study of tumor and adjacent non-tumor tissue in lung cancer. Ten or more counts support this clonotype. As yet, its antigen is unknown. Three rounds of nested PCR, following a modified ARM-PCR protocol, produced the TCRbeta library. Using its own MiXCR run on the multiplex PCR reads, TCRdb lists one record per CDR3 protein. The table includes around 210,000 distinct CDR3 sequences, less than 80% detected once. Study conclusions and caveats: Tumor repertoires had a smaller top 100 clone share than normal lung.

Trimming removed 10 bases at V and 5 bases at J, with 15 bases between. This CDR3 contains 13 residues. This sample's RNA came from whole unsorted tissue. Newly diagnosed lung cancer patients had thoracic surgery in China, August–November 2014, without prior chemotherapy. The receptor's source is a man aged 60 to 69 with non-small cell lung cancer. Sequenced: lung tumor tissue. This chain connects TRBV12-3 or TRBV12-4 to TRBJ1-3, with a weak D call TRBD1 (5 bases). CDR3 sequence: CATWSPGRNTIYF. Written as DNA, the CDR3 is TGTGCCACCTGGTCCCCAGGGAGAAACACCATATATTTT.